The 2 T cell receptor beta chains reported below all come from one sample, sequenced in a study of persistence of HIV-infected CD4 T cells. Cells were stimulated with CMV-infected fibroblast lysates at approximately 10 ug/mL. CD40L/CD69 double-negative CD45RO-high memory CD4+ T cells were collected. For these receptors, no antigen is known. The immunoSEQ assay was version 4, run in survey mode. Sequenced by immunoSEQ multiplex PCR; TCRdb stores in-frame clones only, minus some. The sample records about 28,000 clones, around four fifths being singletons. The source was CD4+ T cells sorted from PBMCs after approximately 19-hour stimulation, collected from a patient who received antiretroviral therapy. Receptors originate from an adult woman with HIV who was CMV-seropositive.

V and J are TRBV28 and TRBJ2-2, with a possible D match to TRBD2 (6 bases). This CDR3 is 12 amino acids long. Trimming stripped 7 bases from V and 5 bases from J, with 8 bases between. Germline CDR1 is MDHEN and CDR2 is SYDVKM. CDR3 sequence (DNA): TGTGCCAGCAAGGAGGGAACCGGGGAGCTGTTTTTT. Protein: CASKEGTGELFF. The full variable domain, with the rest looked up from reference TRBV28 and TRBJ2-2, is DVKVTQSSRYLVKRTGEKVFLECVQDMDHENMFWYRQDPGLGLRLIYFSYDVKMKEKGDIPEGYSVSREKKERFSLILESASTNQTSMYLCASKEGTGELFFGEGSRLTVL.

This clone was detected a few times. The sample contains more than one DNA sequence encoding this CDR3. V and J are TRBV3-1 (or the pseudogene TRBV3-2) and TRBJ2-3; 10 bases are a match to TRBD2. CDR1 and CDR2 from the germline V gene are LGHDT and YNNKEL (reference sequence). V shed 4 bases, J shed 3 bases, and the junction held 7 bases outside the gene matches. The CDR3 extends over 16 amino acids. The CDR3, as DNA: TGTGCCAGCAGCCCGCGACTAGCGGGTAATACAGATACGCAGTATTTT. This gives the protein CASSPRLAGNTDTQYF.